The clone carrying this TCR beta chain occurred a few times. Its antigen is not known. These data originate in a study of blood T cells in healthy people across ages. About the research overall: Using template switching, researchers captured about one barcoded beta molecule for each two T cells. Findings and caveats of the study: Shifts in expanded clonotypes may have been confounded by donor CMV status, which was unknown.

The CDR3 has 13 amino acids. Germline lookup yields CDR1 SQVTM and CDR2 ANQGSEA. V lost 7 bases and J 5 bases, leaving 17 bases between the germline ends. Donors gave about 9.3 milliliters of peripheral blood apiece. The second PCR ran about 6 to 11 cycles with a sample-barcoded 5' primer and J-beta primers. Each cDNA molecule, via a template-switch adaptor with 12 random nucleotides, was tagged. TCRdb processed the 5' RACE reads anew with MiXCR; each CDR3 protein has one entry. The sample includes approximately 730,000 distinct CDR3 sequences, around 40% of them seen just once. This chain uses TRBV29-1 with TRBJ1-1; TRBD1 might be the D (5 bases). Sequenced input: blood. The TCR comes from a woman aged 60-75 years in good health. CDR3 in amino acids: CSGTQGRETEAFF. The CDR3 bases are TGCAGCGGAACTCAGGGAAGGGAGACTGAAGCTTTCTTT.